What follows describes a single T cell receptor (beta chain). What it recognizes is unknown. The entry originates in a study of shared clonotypes between healthy human individuals. The CDR3 spans 19 residues. V lost 1 base and J lost 1; bases outside the gene matches: 12. The germline gives CDR1 SGHRS, CDR2 YFSETQ. Study results and caveats: The genetic and exposure-history diversity represented was limited by few donors.

In the original workflow: Because ImmunoSEQ provided only junction sequences with no quality scores, the filtering differed. Here immunoSEQ multiplex PCR was the method, and the copy in TCRdb shows in-frame clones only, minus some. D and trimming come from the DNA, and the V and J calls and clone size come from that table. The table records about 2 million clones, about 95% of them present only once. Naive CD8 cells lacked CD45RO and underwent positive selection for CCR7, leaving out terminally differentiated effector memory CD45RA+ cells. This clonotype was obtained from a young man in good health. This rearrangement joins TRBV5-1 to TRBJ2-5; 11 positions match TRBD2. The sequenced material came from naive CD8+ T cells sorted from blood. CDR3 coding DNA: TGCGCCAGCAGCTTGTCGGCTAGCGGGGGGCCGGCCTTCCAAGAGACCCAGTACTTC. It encodes CASSLSASGGPAFQETQYF.